The rows below give T cell receptor beta chains drawn from one sample of a study of human T cells and chemical hapten exposure. A single record per CDR3 protein comes from TCRdb applying MiXCR to the RACE reads. This table has 70,000 to 75,000 distinct CDR3 sequences, more than 30% appearing once. The material was whole blood, obtained in connection with sensitization to the hapten diphenylcyclopropenone (DPC). These receptors came from a man aged 40-50 years with alopecia areata. Some clones in this sample may be carry-over from other donors' samples. CDR3s include the opening cysteine and the closing phenylalanine or tryptophan. Fields, in order: CDR3 protein, J gene, V gene, clone size. Rows may omit the clone size; those that give it use once, few, many or a size class.

CATSDFSVNQPQHF,TRBJ1-5,TRBV24-1,once
CSATPPSGTYNEQFF,TRBJ2-1,TRBV20-1,few
CASSTSSFRRSNQPQHF,TRBJ1-5,TRBV6-2/TRBV6-3,few
CASSRTANYGYTF,TRBJ1-2,TRBV14,large
CASSSSWTVFPYEQYF,TRBJ2-7,TRBV7-9,medium-sized
CASSLFTPRSGELFF,TRBJ2-2,TRBV27,NA
CASTRRTSGEQFF,TRBJ2-1,TRBV12-3/TRBV12-4,NA
CASRTGTGPTEAFF,TRBJ1-1,TRBV28,NA
CASSPDRPIRNTEAFF,TRBJ1-1,TRBV25-1,NA
CASSLWTGANSPLHF,TRBJ1-6,TRBV5-1,NA
CASSREGGGPYNEQFF,TRBJ2-1,TRBV7-6,NA
CASSLVTGGEAFF,TRBJ1-1,TRBV5-1,once
CASSLQHQETQYF,TRBJ2-5,TRBV27,NA
CASSSGTHLGNSGANVLTF,TRBJ2-6,TRBV28,NA
CASSFHSGANVLTF,TRBJ2-6,TRBV12-3/TRBV12-4,few
CASSDHLTSFAKNIQYF,TRBJ2-4,TRBV2,NA